This TCR beta chain was retrieved from a study of cytomegalovirus exposure and HLA in healthy donors. Study context: Earlier results showed roughly 120 million unique TCR beta sequences derived from some 190 million T cells. Caucasian-associated ancestry cluster membership applied to 75% to 85% of 398 genotyped donors. Study-wide results and caveats: Earlier results showed most TCR beta V segments being productive about 90% or about 30% of the time. An observed cluster of highly shared sequence variants was recorded as a likely sequencing artifact.

As concerns this clone: Antigen specificity is unknown.

13 Jbeta primers and 60 Vbeta primers were used for the PCR. Method: immunoSEQ multiplex PCR; TCRdb's copy keeps in-frame clones and lacks some. The table has around 100,000 clones, around 83% seen once. Trimming took 1 base from V and 3 from J; bases not matched to a gene: 6. Germline-derived CDR1 and CDR2 are MNHNS and SASEGT. This CDR3 contains 15 residues. The source is a woman aged 18-29 years in good health and CMV-seronegative. The sequenced sample consisted of PBMCs. V is TRBV6-1 and J is TRBJ2-7; 7 bases match TRBD2. This CDR3 is CASSEESGAYYEQYF. As DNA, the CDR3 is TGTGCCAGCAGTGAAGAGAGCGGGGCGTACTACGAGCAGTACTTC.